The rows below give T cell receptor beta chains drawn from one sample of a study of OX40 agonist ivuxolimab in advanced cancers. Profiling relied on immunoSEQ multiplex PCR, and the TCRdb table lists in-frame clones only, not all of them. This table holds fewer than 90,000 clones, about nine tenths found once. The starting material was CD4+ or CD8+ T cells sorted from blood, obtained in a trial of the OX40 agonist ivuxolimab. The receptor set was obtained from an adult with an advanced solid tumor such as melanoma, head and neck, liver or kidney cancer. Each CDR3 is given with its conserved first and last residue. A D gene is named only where the DNA matches it firmly. Clone size, where shown, is once, few, many, or a class for clones that have expanded.

j_gene: TRBJ2-1; abundance: -; v_gene: TRBV9; d_gene: TRBD2; CDR3aa: CASSVSGRVLNEQFF; CDR3nt: TGTGCCAGCAGCGTTAGCGGGAGGGTATTGAATGAGCAGTTCTTC
j_gene: TRBJ2-5; abundance: -; v_gene: TRBV2; d_gene: -; CDR3aa: CASNRGLETQYF; CDR3nt: TGTGCCAGCAATAGAGGATTGGAGACCCAGTACTTC
j_gene: TRBJ2-1; abundance: once; v_gene: TRBV7-3; d_gene: -; CDR3aa: CASSWLAGAGYNEQFF; CDR3nt: TGTGCCAGCAGCTGGCTTGCGGGGGCCGGATACAATGAGCAGTTCTTC
j_gene: TRBJ2-3; abundance: -; v_gene: TRBV6-6; d_gene: -; CDR3aa: CASSRFTGQLTDTQYF; CDR3nt: TGTGCCAGCAGTAGATTCACGGGACAACTGACAGATACGCAGTATTTT
j_gene: TRBJ2-7; abundance: -; v_gene: TRBV6-1; d_gene: TRBD1; CDR3aa: CASTSGTDSYEQYF; CDR3nt: TGTGCCAGCACCTCCGGGACAGACTCCTACGAGCAGTACTTC
j_gene: TRBJ2-2; abundance: -; v_gene: TRBV5-7; d_gene: TRBD2; CDR3aa: CASSRLADTGELFF; CDR3nt: TGTGCCAGCAGCCGACTAGCTGACACCGGGGAGCTGTTTTTT
j_gene: TRBJ2-7; abundance: -; v_gene: TRBV9; d_gene: -; CDR3aa: CASSVEGPQGEQYF; CDR3nt: TGTGCCAGCAGCGTAGAGGGCCCCCAGGGCGAGCAGTACTTC
j_gene: TRBJ2-1; abundance: -; v_gene: TRBV7-3; d_gene: TRBD2; CDR3aa: CASSLTSGMNEQFF; CDR3nt: TGTGCCAGCAGCTTGACTAGCGGGATGAATGAGCAGTTCTTC
j_gene: TRBJ2-2; abundance: -; v_gene: TRBV18; d_gene: -; CDR3aa: CASVTEERTGELFF; CDR3nt: TGTGCCAGCGTTACAGAAGAGAGGACCGGGGAGCTGTTTTTT
j_gene: TRBJ2-2; abundance: -; v_gene: TRBV5-1; d_gene: -; CDR3aa: CASSYRDTGELFF; CDR3nt: TGCGCCAGCTCCTACAGGGACACCGGGGAGCTGTTTTTT
j_gene: TRBJ2-5; abundance: -; v_gene: TRBV5-1; d_gene: -; CDR3aa: CASSRAETQYF; CDR3nt: TGCGCCAGCAGCCGAGCGGAGACCCAGTACTTC
j_gene: TRBJ1-2; abundance: -; v_gene: TRBV28; d_gene: TRBD1; CDR3aa: CASSSGQGNYGYTF; CDR3nt: TGTGCCAGCAGTTCGGGACAGGGGAACTATGGCTACACCTTC
j_gene: TRBJ1-5; abundance: -; v_gene: TRBV7-2; d_gene: -; CDR3aa: CASSSQLNQPQHF; CDR3nt: TGTGCCAGCAGCTCACAGCTTAATCAGCCCCAGCATTTT
j_gene: TRBJ1-6; abundance: -; v_gene: TRBV6-6; d_gene: -; CDR3aa: CASSPKASSYNSPLHF; CDR3nt: TGTGCCAGCAGCCCTAAGGCGAGCTCCTATAATTCACCCCTCCACTTT
j_gene: TRBJ2-5; abundance: -; v_gene: TRBV25-1; d_gene: -; CDR3aa: CASSELASAARETQYF; CDR3nt: TGTGCCAGCAGTGAATTGGCTAGCGCAGCTCGAGAGACCCAGTACTTC
j_gene: TRBJ2-3; abundance: -; v_gene: TRBV27; d_gene: -; CDR3aa: CASSRIGVGTDTQYF; CDR3nt: TGTGCCAGCAGCCGCATCGGGGTGGGCACAGATACGCAGTATTTT
j_gene: TRBJ1-2; abundance: -; v_gene: TRBV11-2; d_gene: -; CDR3aa: CASSLGGWNGYTF; CDR3nt: TGTGCCAGCAGCTTAGGAGGGTGGAACGGCTACACCTTC
j_gene: TRBJ1-6; abundance: -; v_gene: TRBV5-8; d_gene: -; CDR3aa: CASSFLRGSPLHF; CDR3nt: TGTGCCAGCAGCTTTCTGAGGGGGTCACCCCTCCACTTT
j_gene: TRBJ1-6; abundance: -; v_gene: TRBV5-1; d_gene: TRBD1; CDR3aa: CASSSGQRDSPLHF; CDR3nt: TGCGCCAGCAGCTCGGGACAGCGTGATTCACCCCTCCACTTT
j_gene: TRBJ2-5; abundance: -; v_gene: TRBV9; d_gene: TRBD2; CDR3aa: CASSTGTSFEAQYF; CDR3nt: TGTGCCAGCAGCACCGGGACTAGCTTTGAAGCCCAGTACTTC
j_gene: TRBJ1-4; abundance: -; v_gene: TRBV5-6; d_gene: -; CDR3aa: CASSWRASLATNEKLFF; CDR3nt: TGTGCCAGCAGCTGGAGGGCCTCGCTTGCAACTAATGAAAAACTGTTTTTT
j_gene: TRBJ2-7; abundance: -; v_gene: TRBV9; d_gene: TRBD1; CDR3aa: CASSVGVTGAYEQYF; CDR3nt: TGTGCCAGCAGCGTAGGGGTGACAGGGGCTTACGAGCAGTACTTC
j_gene: TRBJ1-1; abundance: -; v_gene: TRBV7-2; d_gene: -; CDR3aa: CASSLRGLRGTEAFF; CDR3nt: TGTGCCAGCAGCTTAAGGGGTCTGAGGGGGACTGAAGCTTTCTTT
j_gene: TRBJ2-5; abundance: -; v_gene: TRBV6-1; d_gene: TRBD1; CDR3aa: CASSGQGGKETQYF; CDR3nt: TGTGCCAGCAGTGGACAGGGGGGGAAAGAGACCCAGTACTTC
j_gene: TRBJ2-7; abundance: few; v_gene: TRBV4-1; d_gene: -; CDR3aa: CASSQDEQYF; CDR3nt: TGCGCCAGCAGCCAAGACGAGCAGTACTTC
j_gene: TRBJ2-1; abundance: -; v_gene: TRBV7-9; d_gene: TRBD2; CDR3aa: CASSIRAGGTYNEQFF; CDR3nt: TGTGCCAGCAGCATTCGGGCGGGAGGAACCTACAATGAGCAGTTCTTC
j_gene: TRBJ1-1; abundance: -; v_gene: TRBV5-1; d_gene: TRBD1; CDR3aa: CASSWTGQDGAFF; CDR3nt: TGCGCCAGCAGCTGGACAGGGCAGGACGGAGCTTTCTTT
j_gene: TRBJ2-1; abundance: -; v_gene: TRBV11-2; d_gene: -; CDR3aa: CASSVTRDYNEQFF; CDR3nt: TGTGCCAGCAGCGTTACTAGGGACTACAATGAGCAGTTCTTC
j_gene: TRBJ2-2; abundance: -; v_gene: TRBV9; d_gene: TRBD2; CDR3aa: CASSSRLAGDSGELFF; CDR3nt: TGTGCCAGCAGCTCCAGACTAGCGGGGGATAGCGGGGAGCTGTTTTTT
j_gene: TRBJ1-6; abundance: few; v_gene: TRBV30; d_gene: -; CDR3aa: CAWRSGASYRKPLHF; CDR3nt: TGTGCCTGGAGGTCAGGGGCCTCCTATCGGAAACCCCTCCACTTT
j_gene: TRBJ2-7; abundance: -; v_gene: TRBV4-1; d_gene: -; CDR3aa: CASSQAIRGVYEQYF; CDR3nt: TGCGCCAGCAGCCAAGCGATCAGGGGAGTATACGAGCAGTACTTC
j_gene: TRBJ2-5; abundance: -; v_gene: TRBV6-5; d_gene: TRBD1; CDR3aa: CASKITGEETQYF; CDR3nt: TGTGCCAGCAAGATCACAGGGGAAGAGACCCAGTACTTC
j_gene: TRBJ1-1; abundance: -; v_gene: TRBV11-3; d_gene: TRBD1; CDR3aa: CASSLIQGTEAFF; CDR3nt: TGTGCCAGCAGCTTAATACAGGGGACTGAAGCTTTCTTT
j_gene: TRBJ1-2; abundance: -; v_gene: TRBV18; d_gene: -; CDR3aa: CASSPDSRGYTF; CDR3nt: TGTGCCAGCTCACCCGACAGCCGCGGCTACACCTTC
j_gene: TRBJ2-5; abundance: -; v_gene: TRBV5-1; d_gene: TRBD2; CDR3aa: CASSPGSGGETQYF; CDR3nt: TGCGCCAGCAGCCCGGGGTCGGGGGGAGAGACCCAGTACTTC
j_gene: TRBJ2-2; abundance: -; v_gene: TRBV5-4; d_gene: TRBD1; CDR3aa: CASSPRGHLGELFF; CDR3nt: TGTGCCAGCAGCCCTAGGGGGCATTTGGGGGAGCTGTTTTTT
j_gene: TRBJ1-2; abundance: -; v_gene: TRBV10-3; d_gene: -; CDR3aa: CAINDPGGGYGYTF; CDR3nt: TGTGCCATCAATGACCCCGGAGGGGGCTATGGCTACACCTTC
j_gene: TRBJ1-5; abundance: -; v_gene: TRBV30; d_gene: -; CDR3aa: CAWSVPPWGQLGSNQPQHF; CDR3nt: TGTGCCTGGAGTGTACCCCCTTGGGGCCAGCTGGGGAGCAATCAGCCCCAGCATTTT
j_gene: TRBJ2-7; abundance: -; v_gene: TRBV6-1; d_gene: -; CDR3aa: CASSPGTRLYEQYF; CDR3nt: TGTGCCAGCAGTCCAGGGACGAGACTCTACGAGCAGTACTTC
j_gene: TRBJ2-7; abundance: -; v_gene: TRBV28; d_gene: -; CDR3aa: CASSLGQTYEQYF; CDR3nt: TGTGCCAGCAGTTTAGGACAGACCTACGAGCAGTACTTC
j_gene: TRBJ2-7; abundance: -; v_gene: TRBV5-1; d_gene: -; CDR3aa: CASSSGQTPSYEQYF; CDR3nt: TGCGCCAGCAGCTCCGGACAGACTCCCTCCTACGAGCAGTACTTC
j_gene: TRBJ1-2; abundance: -; v_gene: TRBV6-5; d_gene: -; CDR3aa: CASSPGHGGYTF; CDR3nt: TGTGCCAGCAGCCCCGGACACGGGGGCTACACCTTC
j_gene: TRBJ2-2; abundance: once; v_gene: TRBV11-1; d_gene: -; CDR3aa: CASSPDLGGTGELFF; CDR3nt: TGTGCCAGCAGCCCAGACCTTGGGGGGACCGGGGAGCTGTTTTTT
j_gene: TRBJ2-3; abundance: -; v_gene: TRBV6-1; d_gene: -; CDR3aa: CATSPSSTDTQYF; CDR3nt: TGTGCCACCTCCCCGTCTAGCACAGATACGCAGTATTTT
j_gene: TRBJ2-1; abundance: -; v_gene: TRBV7-3; d_gene: TRBD1; CDR3aa: CASSRTGFNEQFF; CDR3nt: TGTGCCAGCAGCCGGACAGGTTTCAATGAGCAGTTCTTC
j_gene: TRBJ2-5; abundance: once; v_gene: TRBV4-3; d_gene: TRBD2; CDR3aa: CASSQDHSGGETQYF; CDR3nt: TGCGCCAGCAGCCAAGATCATTCCGGGGGGGAGACCCAGTACTTC
j_gene: TRBJ2-5; abundance: -; v_gene: TRBV7-7; d_gene: -; CDR3aa: CASSFGYQETQYF; CDR3nt: TGTGCCAGCAGCTTTGGGTACCAAGAGACCCAGTACTTC
j_gene: TRBJ1-2; abundance: -; v_gene: TRBV6-5; d_gene: -; CDR3aa: CASRAQGWGGYTF; CDR3nt: TGTGCCAGCAGAGCCCAGGGGTGGGGTGGCTACACCTTC
j_gene: TRBJ1-5; abundance: -; v_gene: TRBV6-4; d_gene: -; CDR3aa: CASSSEVVDQPQHF; CDR3nt: TGTGCCAGCAGCTCCGAGGTTGTCGATCAGCCCCAGCATTTT
j_gene: TRBJ2-7; abundance: -; v_gene: TRBV29-1; d_gene: -; CDR3aa: CSVGRSQGNEQYF; CDR3nt: TGCAGCGTGGGGAGGTCTCAGGGGAACGAGCAGTACTTC
j_gene: TRBJ1-4; abundance: -; v_gene: TRBV5-4; d_gene: TRBD1; CDR3aa: CASSQDSQGGDEKLFF; CDR3nt: TGTGCCAGCAGCCAAGATTCCCAGGGGGGGGATGAAAAACTGTTTTTT
j_gene: TRBJ1-1; abundance: -; v_gene: TRBV28; d_gene: -; CDR3aa: CASSLVRDTEAFF; CDR3nt: TGTGCCAGCAGTTTGGTCCGGGACACTGAAGCTTTCTTT
j_gene: TRBJ1-6; abundance: -; v_gene: TRBV5-1; d_gene: -; CDR3aa: CASSLSDRNSPLHF; CDR3nt: TGCGCCAGCAGCTTATCAGACAGGAACTCACCCCTCCACTTT
j_gene: TRBJ2-7; abundance: -; v_gene: TRBV10-2; d_gene: TRBD2; CDR3aa: CASSEAGGPGEQYF; CDR3nt: TGCGCCAGCAGTGAAGCGGGAGGGCCGGGTGAGCAGTACTTC
j_gene: TRBJ2-2; abundance: once; v_gene: TRBV9; d_gene: TRBD2; CDR3aa: CASSVGLAGGTGELFF; CDR3nt: TGTGCCAGCAGCGTGGGACTAGCGGGAGGAACCGGGGAGCTGTTTTTT
j_gene: TRBJ2-1; abundance: -; v_gene: TRBV29-1; d_gene: TRBD2; CDR3aa: CSVERASGADNEQFF; CDR3nt: TGCAGCGTTGAAAGGGCTAGCGGGGCTGACAATGAGCAGTTCTTC
j_gene: TRBJ1-2; abundance: -; v_gene: TRBV6-1; d_gene: -; CDR3aa: CASSLMGGYTF; CDR3nt: TGTGCCAGCAGCCTCATGGGGGGCTACACCTTC
j_gene: TRBJ2-2; abundance: -; v_gene: TRBV7-3; d_gene: -; CDR3aa: CASSLEGGTGELFF; CDR3nt: TGTGCCAGCAGCTTAGAGGGGGGCACCGGGGAGCTGTTTTTT
j_gene: TRBJ2-2; abundance: -; v_gene: TRBV6-6; d_gene: -; CDR3aa: CASSLAPGELFF; CDR3nt: TGTGCCAGCAGTTTGGCCCCCGGGGAGCTGTTTTTT